The 2 T cell receptor beta chains presented below share a single source sample, sequenced in a study of T cell responses to AZD1222 COVID-19 vaccine (TCRdb year 2021). Sample time point, as interpreted from the label and publication: baseline before first vaccination. Preparation of the library involved the immunoSEQ multiplex PCR assay. In its TCRdb copy, this immuneACCESS table keeps in-frame sequences only and misses some clones. Where compared with another copy, unresolved V genes explain less than half of these, and the others have no known cause. Counted in this sample were some 150,000 clones; around nine tenths of them appeared once. 1.6% of the sample is taken by the ten largest. The sample was peripheral blood, taken on day 0 of AZD1222 vaccination. The origin of the receptors is an adult in good health.

This chain links TRBV6-5 with TRBJ2-1; D may be TRBD2 (6 bases). The V gene's germline CDR1 is MNHEY and CDR2 SVGAGI. V gave up 7 bases and J gave up 1 base, with 14 bases separating them. The CDR3 contains 15 residues. DNA of the CDR3: TGTGCCAGCAACCCCAACGGGAGATCCTACAATGAGCAGTTCTTC. Translating gives CASNPNGRSYNEQFF.

J is TRBJ1-4 and V is TRBV6-5; 9 bases fit TRBD1. The V gene's germline CDR1 is MNHEY and CDR2 SVGAGI. Trimming cost V 8 bases and J 8 bases; bases outside gene matches: 12. The CDR3 covers 15 residues. This chain's CDR3 is CASGSAGTGIEKLFF. The CDR3, as DNA: TGTGCCAGCGGGTCTGCCGGGACAGGGATCGAAAAACTGTTTTTT.